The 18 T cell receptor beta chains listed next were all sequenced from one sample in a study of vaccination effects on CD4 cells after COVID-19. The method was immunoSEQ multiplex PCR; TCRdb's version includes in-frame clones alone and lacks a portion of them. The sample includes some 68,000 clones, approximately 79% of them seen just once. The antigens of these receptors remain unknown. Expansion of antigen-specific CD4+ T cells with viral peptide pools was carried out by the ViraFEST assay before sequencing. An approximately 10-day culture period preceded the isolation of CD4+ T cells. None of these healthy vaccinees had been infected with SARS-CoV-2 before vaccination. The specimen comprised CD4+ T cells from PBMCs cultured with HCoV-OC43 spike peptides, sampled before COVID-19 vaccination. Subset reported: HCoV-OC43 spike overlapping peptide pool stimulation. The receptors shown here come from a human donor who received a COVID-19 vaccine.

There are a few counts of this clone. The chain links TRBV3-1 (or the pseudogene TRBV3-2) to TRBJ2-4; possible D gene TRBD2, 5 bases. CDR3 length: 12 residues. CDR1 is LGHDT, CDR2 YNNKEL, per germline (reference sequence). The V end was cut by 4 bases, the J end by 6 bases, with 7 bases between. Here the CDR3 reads CASSRSGNIQYF. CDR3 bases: TGTGCCAGCAGCCGGAGCGGAAACATTCAGTACTTC.

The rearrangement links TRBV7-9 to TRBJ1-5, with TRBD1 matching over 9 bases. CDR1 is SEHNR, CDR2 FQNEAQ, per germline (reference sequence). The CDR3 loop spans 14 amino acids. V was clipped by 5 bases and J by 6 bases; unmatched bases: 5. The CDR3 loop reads CASSRDRVGQPQHF. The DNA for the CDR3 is TGTGCCAGCAGCCGGGACAGGGTTGGTCAGCCCCAGCATTTT.

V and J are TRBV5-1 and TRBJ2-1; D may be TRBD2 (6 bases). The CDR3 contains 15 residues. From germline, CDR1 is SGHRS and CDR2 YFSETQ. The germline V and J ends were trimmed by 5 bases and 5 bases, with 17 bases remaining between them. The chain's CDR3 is CASSLFGTFDNEQFF. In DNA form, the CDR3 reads TGCGCCAGCAGTCTTTTCGGGACTTTCGACAATGAGCAGTTCTTC.

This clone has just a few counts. The CDR3 sequence is CASSSGTGAPAVTEAFF. The CDR3, as DNA: TGCGCCAGCAGCTCCGGGACTGGTGCTCCGGCGGTGACTGAAGCTTTCTTT. V and J are TRBV10-2 and TRBJ1-1; D perhaps matches TRBD1 (5 bases). Germline V gene sequence: CDR1 WSHSY, CDR2 SAAADI. This CDR3 region has 17 residues. Trimming removed 6 bases at V and 5 bases at J, with 25 bases between.

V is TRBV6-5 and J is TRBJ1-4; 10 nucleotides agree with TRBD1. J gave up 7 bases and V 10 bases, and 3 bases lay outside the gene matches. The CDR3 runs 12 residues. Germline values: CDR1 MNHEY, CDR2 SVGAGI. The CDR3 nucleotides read TGTGCCACTCGGACAGGGGGTGAAAAACTGTTTTTT. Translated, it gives CATRTGGEKLFF.

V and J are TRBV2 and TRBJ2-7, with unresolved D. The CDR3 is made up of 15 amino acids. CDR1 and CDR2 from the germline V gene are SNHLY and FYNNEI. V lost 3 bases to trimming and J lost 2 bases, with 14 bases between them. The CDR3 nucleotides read TGTGCCAGCAGTGATGCGGCAGTTGGCCCCTACGAGCAGTACGTC. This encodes CASSDAAVGPYEQYV.

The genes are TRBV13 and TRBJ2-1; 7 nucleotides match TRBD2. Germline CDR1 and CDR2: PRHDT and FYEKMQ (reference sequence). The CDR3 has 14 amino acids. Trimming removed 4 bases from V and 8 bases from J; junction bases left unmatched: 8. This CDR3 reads CASSSRTSRDEQFF. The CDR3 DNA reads TGTGCCAGCAGCTCTAGGACTAGTCGGGATGAGCAGTTCTTC.

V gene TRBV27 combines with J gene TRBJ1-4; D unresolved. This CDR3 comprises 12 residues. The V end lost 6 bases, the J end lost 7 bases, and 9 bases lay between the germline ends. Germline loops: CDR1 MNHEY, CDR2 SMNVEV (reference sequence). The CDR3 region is CASSRLGEKLFF. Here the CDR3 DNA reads TGTGCCAGCAGCCGCCTGGGTGAAAAACTGTTTTTT.

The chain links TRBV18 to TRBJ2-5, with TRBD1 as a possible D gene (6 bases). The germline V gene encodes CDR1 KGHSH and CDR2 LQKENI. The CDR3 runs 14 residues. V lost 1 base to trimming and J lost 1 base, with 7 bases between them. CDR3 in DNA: TGTGCCAGCTCACCACGGGGGCTCCAAGAGACCCAGTACTTC. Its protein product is CASSPRGLQETQYF. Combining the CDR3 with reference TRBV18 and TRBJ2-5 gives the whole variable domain NAGVMQNPRHLVRRRGQEARLRCSPMKGHSHVYWYRQLPEEGLKFMVYLQKENIIDESGMPKERFSAEFPKEGPSILRIQQVVRGDSAAYFCASSPRGLQETQYFGPGTRLLVL.

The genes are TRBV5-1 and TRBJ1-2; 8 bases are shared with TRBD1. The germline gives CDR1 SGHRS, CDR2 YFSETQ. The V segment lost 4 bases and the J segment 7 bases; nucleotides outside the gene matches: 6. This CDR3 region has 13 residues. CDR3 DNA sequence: TGCGCCAGCAGCGCCACAGGGGGTGCTGGCTACACCTTC. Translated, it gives CASSATGGAGYTF. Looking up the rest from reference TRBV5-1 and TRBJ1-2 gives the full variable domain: KAGVTQTPRYLIKTRGQQVTLSCSPISGHRSVSWYQQTPGQGLQFLFEYFSETQRNKGNFPGRFSGRQFSNSRSEMNVSTLELGDSALYLCASSATGGAGYTFGSGTRLTVV.

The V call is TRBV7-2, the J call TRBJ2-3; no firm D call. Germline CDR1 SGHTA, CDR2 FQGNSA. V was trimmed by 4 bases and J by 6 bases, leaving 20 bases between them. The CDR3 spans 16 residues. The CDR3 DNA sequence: TGTGCCAGCAGCTCCGTCGACTGGACCGGAGCGGATACGCAGTATTTT. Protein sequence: CASSSVDWTGADTQYF.

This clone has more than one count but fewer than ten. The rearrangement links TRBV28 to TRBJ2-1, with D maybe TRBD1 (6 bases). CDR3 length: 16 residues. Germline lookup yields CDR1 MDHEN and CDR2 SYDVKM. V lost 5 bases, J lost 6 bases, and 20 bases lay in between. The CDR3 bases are TGTGCCAGCAGTCCACCTACAGCCGAACAGGGCAATGAGCAGTTCTTC. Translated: CASSPPTAEQGNEQFF. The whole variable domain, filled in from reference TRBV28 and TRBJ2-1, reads DVKVTQSSRYLVKRTGEKVFLECVQDMDHENMFWYRQDPGLGLRLIYFSYDVKMKEKGDIPEGYSVSREKKERFSLILESASTNQTSMYLCASSPPTAEQGNEQFFGPGTRLTVL.

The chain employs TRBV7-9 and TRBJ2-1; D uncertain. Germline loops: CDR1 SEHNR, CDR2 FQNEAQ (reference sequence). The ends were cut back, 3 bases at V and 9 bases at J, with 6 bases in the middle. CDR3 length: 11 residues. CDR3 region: CASSLAIEQFF. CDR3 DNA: TGTGCCAGCAGCTTGGCAATTGAGCAGTTCTTC.

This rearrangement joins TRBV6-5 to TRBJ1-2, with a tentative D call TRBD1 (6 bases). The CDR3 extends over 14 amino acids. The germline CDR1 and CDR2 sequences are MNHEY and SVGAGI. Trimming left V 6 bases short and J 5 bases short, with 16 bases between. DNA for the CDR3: TGTGCCAGCAGGAGGGAGGACAGAGGGTATGGCTACACCTTC. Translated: CASRREDRGYGYTF.

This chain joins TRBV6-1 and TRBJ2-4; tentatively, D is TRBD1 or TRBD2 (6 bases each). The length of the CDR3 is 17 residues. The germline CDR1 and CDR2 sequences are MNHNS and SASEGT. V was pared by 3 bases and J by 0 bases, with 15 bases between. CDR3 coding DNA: TGTGCCAGCAGTGAGATAGGGGGGAACCTAGCCAAAAACATTCAGTACTTC. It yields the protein CASSEIGGNLAKNIQYF.

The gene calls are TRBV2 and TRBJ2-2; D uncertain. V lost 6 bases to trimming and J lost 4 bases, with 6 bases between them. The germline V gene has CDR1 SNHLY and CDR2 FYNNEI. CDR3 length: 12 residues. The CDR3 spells CASRPPTGELFF. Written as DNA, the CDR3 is TGTGCCAGCAGGCCCCCCACCGGGGAGCTGTTTTTT.

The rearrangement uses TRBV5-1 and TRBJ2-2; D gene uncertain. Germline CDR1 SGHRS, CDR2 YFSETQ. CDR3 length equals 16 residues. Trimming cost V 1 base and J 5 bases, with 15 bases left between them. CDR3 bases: TGCGCCAGCAGCTTGTTACATTCAGGTGGAACCGGGGAGCTGTTTTTT. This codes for CASSLLHSGGTGELFF.

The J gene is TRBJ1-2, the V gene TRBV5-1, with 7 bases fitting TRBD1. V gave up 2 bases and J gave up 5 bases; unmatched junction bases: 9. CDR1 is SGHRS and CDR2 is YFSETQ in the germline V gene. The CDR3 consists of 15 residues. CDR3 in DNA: TGCGCCAGCAGCTTATTCGGGACAGAAGTTTATGGCTACACCTTC. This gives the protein CASSLFGTEVYGYTF.